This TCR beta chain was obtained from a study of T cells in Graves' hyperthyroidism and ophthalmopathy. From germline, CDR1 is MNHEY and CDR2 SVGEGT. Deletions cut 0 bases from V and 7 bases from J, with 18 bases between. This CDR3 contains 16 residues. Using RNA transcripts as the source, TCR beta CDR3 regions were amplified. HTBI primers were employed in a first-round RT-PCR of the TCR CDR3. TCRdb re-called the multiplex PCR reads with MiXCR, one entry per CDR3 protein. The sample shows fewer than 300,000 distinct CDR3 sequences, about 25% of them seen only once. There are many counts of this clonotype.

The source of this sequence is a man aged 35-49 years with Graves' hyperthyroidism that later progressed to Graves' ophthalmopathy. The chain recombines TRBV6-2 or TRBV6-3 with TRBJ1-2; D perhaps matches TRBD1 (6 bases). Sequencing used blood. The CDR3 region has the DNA TGTGCCAGCAGTTACTCAGACAGGCTCAGCGATTTTGGCTACACCTTC. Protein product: CASSYSDRLSDFGYTF.